This T cell receptor beta chain was recorded in a study of breast tumors, draining lymph nodes, adjacent tissues. Overall study results and limits: Data only fit, rather than demonstrated, lymph node origin of most tumor T cells. Data fit most tumor T cells coming from lymph node, expanding in tumor. Tumor repertoires ranked between lymph nodes and nontumor tissue in diversity, with V and J gene preferences.

TCRdb redid the calling of the multiplex PCR reads with MiXCR, one entry per CDR3 protein. Here the sample spans roughly 80,000 distinct CDR3 sequences, approximately 19% being singletons. Breast cancer patients provided tissue from their axillary draining lymph nodes. This clonotype occurred many times. Its target is not known. Per germline, CDR1 MNHNS and CDR2 SASEGT. The germline V and J ends were trimmed by 7 bases and 6 bases, with 15 bases remaining between them. The CDR3 consists of 14 residues. The rearrangement uses TRBV6-1 and TRBJ2-2; D possibly corresponds to TRBD2 (7 bases). This receptor was identified in a female donor with breast cancer. Some clones in this sample may be carry-over from other donors' samples. Material: axillary lymph node tissue. The CDR3 sequence is CASKLGGLAGELFF. Written as DNA, the CDR3 is TGTGCCAGCAAATTGGGGGGGCTCGCCGGGGAGCTGTTTTTT.